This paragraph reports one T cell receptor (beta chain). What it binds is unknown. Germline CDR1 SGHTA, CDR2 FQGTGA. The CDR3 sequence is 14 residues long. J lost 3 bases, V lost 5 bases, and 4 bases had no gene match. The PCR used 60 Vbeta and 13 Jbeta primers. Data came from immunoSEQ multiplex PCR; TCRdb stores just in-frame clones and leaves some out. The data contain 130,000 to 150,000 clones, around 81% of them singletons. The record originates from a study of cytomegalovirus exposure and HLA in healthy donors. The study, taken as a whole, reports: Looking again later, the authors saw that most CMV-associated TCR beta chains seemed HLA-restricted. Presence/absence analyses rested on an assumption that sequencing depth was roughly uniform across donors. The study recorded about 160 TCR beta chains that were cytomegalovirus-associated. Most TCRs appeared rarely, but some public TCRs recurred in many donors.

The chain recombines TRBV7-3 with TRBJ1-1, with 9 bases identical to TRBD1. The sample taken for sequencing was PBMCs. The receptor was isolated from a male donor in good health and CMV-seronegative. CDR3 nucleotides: TGTGCCAGCAGCCCGGGACAGGGACACACTGAAGCTTTCTTT. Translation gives CASSPGQGHTEAFF.